Each of the 14 T cell receptor beta chains below was sequenced from the same sample in a study of T-cell memory formation after mild COVID-19. TCRdb reprocessed the 5' RACE reads with MiXCR, giving one entry per CDR3 protein. The data hold approximately 340,000 distinct CDR3 sequences, with roughly 15% observed a single time. The sequenced material came from PBMCs or a T cell subset sorted from them (not recorded which). The receptors come from a man aged 18 to 30 who had mild COVID-19 (a few samples of this study predate the infection). Cell type and time point are not known.

This clonotype appeared a few times. The chain employs TRBV23-1 and TRBJ2-4; D is unresolved. TRBV23-1 qualifies as an ORF whose function is uncertain. This CDR3 has 16 residues. Trimming cost V 1 base and J 1 base, with 11 bases left between them. The DNA of the CDR3 is TGCGCCAGCAGTCAATGGGTCCTGGGGGCCAAAAACATTCAGTACTTC. It codes for CASSQWVLGAKNIQYF.

V and J are TRBV3-2 and TRBJ2-5; the table's D call, TRBD2, was not checked against the DNA. TRBV3-2 is described as a pseudogene. The CDR3 has 18 residues. CDR3 bases: TGTGCCAGCAGCCAAGATGGAGCGGGGGCCCTTCTCCAAGAGACCCAGTACTTC. It translates to CASSQDGAGALLQETQYF.

This clonotype was seen once. The chain joins TRBV9 to TRBJ1-1; tentatively, D is TRBD1 (5 bases). The germline V and J ends were trimmed by 2 bases and 3 bases, with 8 bases remaining between them. The CDR3 is made up of 13 amino acids. The germline V gene has CDR1 SGDLS and CDR2 YYNGEE. The CDR3 spells CASSVTVYTEAFF. The CDR3 coding sequence is TGTGCCAGCAGCGTGACAGTTTACACTGAAGCTTTCTTT.

This clonotype was counted only a few times. This chain connects TRBV4-3 to TRBJ1-2; 8 positions match TRBD1. This CDR3 has 15 amino acids. V was clipped by 1 base and J by 4 bases; unmatched bases: 5. Looked up from germline, CDR1 is LGHNA and CDR2 is YSLEER. CDR3 protein: CASSQVGTGPYGYTF. Written as DNA, the CDR3 is TGCGCCAGCAGCCAAGTAGGGACAGGCCCCTATGGCTACACCTTC.

J is TRBJ2-1 and V is TRBV7-9; 11 positions match TRBD2. Germline-derived CDR1 and CDR2 are SEHNR and FQNEAQ (reference sequence). This CDR3 contains 21 residues. V dropped 5 bases and J dropped 0; count of bases not matched to a gene: 18. The DNA for the CDR3 is TGTGCCAGCAGCCCGGACCTCGCTAGCGGGGGGTACCTGAGCTCCTACAATGAGCAGTTCTTC. Its protein is CASSPDLASGGYLSSYNEQFF. Full variable domain (outside the CDR3, taken from reference TRBV7-9 and TRBJ2-1): DTGVSQNPRHKITKRGQNVTFRCDPISEHNRLYWYRQTLGQGPEFLTYFQNEAQLEKSRLLSDRFSAERPKGSFSTLEIQRTEQGDSAMYLCASSPDLASGGYLSSYNEQFFGPGTRLTVL.

This clonotype has at least ten counts. The V gene is TRBV12-3 or TRBV12-4, the J gene TRBJ2-1; 10 nucleotides line up with TRBD1. Trimming at V came to 5 bases and at J to 3 bases, leaving 4 bases not matched to a gene. The CDR3 has 15 residues. CDR3 in amino acids: CASSEGQGFYNEQFF. For the CDR3, the DNA is TGTGCCAGCAGTGAGGGACAGGGGTTCTACAATGAGCAGTTCTTC.

This clonotype was seen only a few times. The chain carries TRBV7-2 and TRBJ1-5; D not resolved. V was shortened by 5 bases and J by 2 bases, with 10 bases between the two germline ends. CDR1 SGHTA and CDR2 FQGNSA come from the germline V gene. The CDR3 has 14 residues. The CDR3 region is CASSASPGNQPQHF. For the CDR3, the DNA is TGTGCCAGCAGCGCCAGCCCTGGCAATCAGCCCCAGCATTTT.

The gene calls are TRBV28 and TRBJ2-7; TRBD1 agrees at 7 bases. The junction had 7 bases not matched to a gene; V was cut back by 10 bases and J by 1 base. CDR3 length equals 13 residues. Germline CDR1 MDHEN, CDR2 SYDVKM. CDR3 amino acids: CATTGTDSYEQYV. The CDR3 nucleotides read TGTGCCACCACCGGGACAGATTCCTACGAGCAGTACGTC.

This clonotype was counted many times. The chain is built from TRBV7-3 and TRBJ2-3; D remains unclear. The CDR3 loop spans 12 amino acids. The V and J ends lost 5 bases and 3 bases respectively, with 6 bases between them. From germline, CDR1 is SGHTA and CDR2 FQGTGA. The DNA of the CDR3 is TGTGCCAGCAGCCCGGTGACAGATACGCAGTATTTT. Translated: CASSPVTDTQYF.

The genes are TRBV2 and TRBJ2-5, with D possibly called TRBD1 or TRBD2 (5 bases each). Trimming took 6 bases from V and 2 from J, leaving 22 bases between them. The CDR3 runs to 17 residues. CDR1 SNHLY and CDR2 FYNNEI come from the germline V gene. CDR3 in DNA: TGTGCCAGCAGCCCCCCCCGCAGGGAGAGCCATCAAGAGACCCAGTACTTC. This translates into CASSPPRRESHQETQYF.

Only a few counts were recorded for this clonotype. The chain carries TRBV15 and TRBJ2-3; 7 bases agree with TRBD2. V lost 0 bases, J lost 2 bases, and 8 bases stayed unmatched. The CDR3 has 17 residues. Germline CDR1 reads LNHNV; CDR2 reads YYDKDF (reference sequence). The CDR3 sequence is CATSREVEAGFTDTQYF. Here the CDR3 DNA reads TGTGCCACCAGCAGAGAGGTGGAAGCGGGGTTCACAGATACGCAGTATTTT.

About this clonotype itself: This sequence may be a read error, since a much larger clone differs from it by one base. The chain carries TRBV3-1 and TRBJ1-1, with a tentative D call TRBD1 (6 bases). The germline gives CDR1 LGHDT, CDR2 YNNKEL (reference sequence). CDR3 size: 15 residues. Here the CDR3 reads CASSQVPTGQPEALF. The CDR3 bases are TGTGCCAGCAGCCAAGTGCCCACAGGACAGCCCGAAGCTTTATTT.

This clonotype was recorded a few times. This chain links TRBV7-2 with TRBJ1-5, with 7 bases fitting TRBD1. CDR1 is SGHTA and CDR2 is FQGNSA in the germline V gene. The CDR3 is made up of 14 amino acids. V shed 5 bases and J 6 bases; nucleotides not matched to a gene: 7. DNA of the CDR3: TGTGCCAGCAGCCGACAGGGAAACAGTCAGCCCCAGCATTTT. It translates to CASSRQGNSQPQHF. Full variable domain (rest looked up from reference TRBV7-2 and TRBJ1-5): GAGVSQSPSNKVTEKGKDVELRCDPISGHTALYWYRQSLGQGLEFLIYFQGNSAPDKSGLPSDRFSAERTGGSVSTLTIQRTQQEDSAVYLCASSRQGNSQPQHFGDGTRLSIL.

This clonotype has a count of ten or more. The gene calls are TRBV7-2 and TRBJ2-3; D gene unclear. V was clipped by 5 bases and J by 5 bases, with 11 bases between them. CDR1 is SGHTA and CDR2 is FQGNSA in the germline V gene. CDR3 length: 13 amino acids. The CDR3 DNA sequence: TGTGCCAGCAGCCCAGACCAGATAGATACGCAGTATTTT. The encoded protein is CASSPDQIDTQYF.